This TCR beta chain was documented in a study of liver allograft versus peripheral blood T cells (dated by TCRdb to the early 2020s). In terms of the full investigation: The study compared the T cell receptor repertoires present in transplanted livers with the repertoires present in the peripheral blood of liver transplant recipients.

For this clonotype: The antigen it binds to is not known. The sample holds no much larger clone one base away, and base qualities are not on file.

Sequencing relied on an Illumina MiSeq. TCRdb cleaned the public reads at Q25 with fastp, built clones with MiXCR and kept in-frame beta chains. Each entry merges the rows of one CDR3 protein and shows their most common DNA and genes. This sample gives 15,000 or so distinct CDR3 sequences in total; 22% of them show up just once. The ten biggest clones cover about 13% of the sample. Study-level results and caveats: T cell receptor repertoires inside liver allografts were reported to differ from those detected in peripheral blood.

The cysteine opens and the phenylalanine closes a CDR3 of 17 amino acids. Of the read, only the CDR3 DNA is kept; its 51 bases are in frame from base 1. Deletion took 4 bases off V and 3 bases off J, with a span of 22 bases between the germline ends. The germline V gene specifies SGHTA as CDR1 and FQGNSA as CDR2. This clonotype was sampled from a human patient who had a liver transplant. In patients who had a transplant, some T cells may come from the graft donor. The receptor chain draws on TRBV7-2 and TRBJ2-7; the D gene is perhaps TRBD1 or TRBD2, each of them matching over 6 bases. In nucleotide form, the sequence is TGTGCCAGCAGCTCGAGGGGGTCGGGACTTCGACTCTACGAGCAGTACTTC. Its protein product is CASSSRGSGLRLYEQYF.